The clone carrying this T cell receptor (beta chain) came up a few times. These data are taken from a study of blood T cells in healthy people across ages. For the second PCR, which ran for roughly 6 to 12 cycles, a sample-barcoded 5' primer and a J-beta primer mix were used. TCRdb redid the calling of the 5' RACE reads with MiXCR, one entry per CDR3 protein. Of about 810,000 distinct CDR3 sequences in the sample, 35% to 40% were seen once. This TCR was recovered from a man between 18 and 29 years old in good health. The sequencing input was blood.

The CDR3 loop reads CASSPRIFTDTQYF. CDR3 DNA: TGTGCCAGCAGCCCTCGGATCTTCACAGATACGCAGTATTTT. V gene TRBV14 combines with J gene TRBJ2-3; D is ambiguous. With 4 bases removed from V and 2 bases from J, the gap between germline ends came to 10 bases. This CDR3 is built from 14 residues. CDR1 is SGHDN and CDR2 is FVKESK in the germline V gene.